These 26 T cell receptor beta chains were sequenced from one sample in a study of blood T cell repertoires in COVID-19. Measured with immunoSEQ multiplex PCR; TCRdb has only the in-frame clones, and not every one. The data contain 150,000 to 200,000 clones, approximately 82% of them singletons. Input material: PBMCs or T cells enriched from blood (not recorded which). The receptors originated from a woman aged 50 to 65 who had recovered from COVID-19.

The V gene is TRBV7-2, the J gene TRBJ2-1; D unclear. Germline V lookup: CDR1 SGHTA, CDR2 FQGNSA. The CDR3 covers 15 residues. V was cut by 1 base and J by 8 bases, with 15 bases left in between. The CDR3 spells CASSLGFARSDEQFF. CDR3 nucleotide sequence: TGTGCCAGCAGCTTAGGATTTGCTAGATCTGATGAGCAGTTCTTC.

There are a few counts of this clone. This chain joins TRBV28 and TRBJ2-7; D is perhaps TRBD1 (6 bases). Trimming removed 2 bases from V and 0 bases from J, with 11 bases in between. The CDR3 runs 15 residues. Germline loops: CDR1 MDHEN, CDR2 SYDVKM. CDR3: CASSLGRGSSYEQYF. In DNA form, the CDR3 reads TGTGCCAGCAGTTTAGGCAGGGGTAGCTCCTACGAGCAGTACTTC.

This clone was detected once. The CDR3 region is CASSFRDRGEKLFF. CDR3 coding DNA: TGTGCCAGCAGCTTCCGGGACAGGGGTGAAAAACTGTTTTTT. This chain connects TRBV27 to TRBJ1-4; 10 bases align to TRBD1. This CDR3 region has 14 residues. The germline gives CDR1 MNHEY, CDR2 SMNVEV (reference sequence). The trim removed 6 bases at V and 7 bases at J, leaving 5 bases unmatched. Based on the CDR3 plus reference TRBV27 and TRBJ1-4, the full variable domain is EAQVTQNPRYLITVTGKKLTVTCSQNMNHEYMSWYRQDPGLGLRQIYYSMNVEVTDKGDVPEGYKVSRKEKRNFPLILESPSPNQTSLYFCASSFRDRGEKLFFGSGTQLSVL.

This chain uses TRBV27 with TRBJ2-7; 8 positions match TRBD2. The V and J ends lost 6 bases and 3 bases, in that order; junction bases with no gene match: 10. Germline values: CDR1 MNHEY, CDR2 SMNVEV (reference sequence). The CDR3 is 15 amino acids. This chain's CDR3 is CASSHGGAGSYEQYF. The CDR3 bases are TGTGCCAGCAGCCACGGGGGGGCGGGAAGCTACGAGCAGTACTTC.

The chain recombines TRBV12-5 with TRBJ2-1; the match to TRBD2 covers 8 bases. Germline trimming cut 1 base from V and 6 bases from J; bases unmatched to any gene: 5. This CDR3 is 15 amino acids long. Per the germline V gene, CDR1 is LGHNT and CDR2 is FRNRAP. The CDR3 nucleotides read TGTGCTAGTGGTTTGGGAGCGGGAGTCGGCAATGAGCAGTTCTTC. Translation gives CASGLGAGVGNEQFF.

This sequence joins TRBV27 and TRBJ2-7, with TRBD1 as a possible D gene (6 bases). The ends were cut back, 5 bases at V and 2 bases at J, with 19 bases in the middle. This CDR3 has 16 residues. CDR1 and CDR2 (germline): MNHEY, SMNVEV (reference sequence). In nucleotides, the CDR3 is TGTGCCAGCAGTACAATGAGGACAGTCCCCACCTACGAGCAGTACTTC. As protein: CASSTMRTVPTYEQYF.

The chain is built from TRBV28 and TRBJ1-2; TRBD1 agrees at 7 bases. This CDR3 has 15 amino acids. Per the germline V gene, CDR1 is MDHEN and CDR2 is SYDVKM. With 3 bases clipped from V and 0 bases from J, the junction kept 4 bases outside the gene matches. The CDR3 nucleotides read TGTGCCAGCAGTTTCTCAGGGGGTTCTAACTATGGCTACACCTTC. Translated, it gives CASSFSGGSNYGYTF.

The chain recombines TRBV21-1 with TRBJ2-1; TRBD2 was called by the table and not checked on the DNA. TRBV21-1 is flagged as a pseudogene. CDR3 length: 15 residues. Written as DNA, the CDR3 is TGTGCCAGCAGCAAAGGACTAGTATCTTTCAATGAGCAGTTCTTC. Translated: CASSKGLVSFNEQFF.

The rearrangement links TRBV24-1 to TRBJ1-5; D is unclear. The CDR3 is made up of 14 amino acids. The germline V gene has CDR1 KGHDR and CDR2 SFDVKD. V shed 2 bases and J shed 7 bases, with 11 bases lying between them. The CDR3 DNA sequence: TGTGCCACCAGTGATTCCAGGAATCGACAGCCCCAGCATTTT. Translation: CATSDSRNRQPQHF.

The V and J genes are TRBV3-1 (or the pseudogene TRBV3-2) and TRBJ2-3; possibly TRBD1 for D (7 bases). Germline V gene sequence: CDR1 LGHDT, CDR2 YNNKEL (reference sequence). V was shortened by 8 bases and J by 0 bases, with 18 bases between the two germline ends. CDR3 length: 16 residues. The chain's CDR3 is CASHQGVAASTDTQYF. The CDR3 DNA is TGTGCCAGCCACCAGGGGGTAGCGGCTAGCACAGATACGCAGTATTTT.

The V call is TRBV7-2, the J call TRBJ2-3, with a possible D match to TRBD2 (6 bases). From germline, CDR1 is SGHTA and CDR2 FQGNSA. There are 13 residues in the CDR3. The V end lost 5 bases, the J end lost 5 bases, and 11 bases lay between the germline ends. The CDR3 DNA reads TGTGCCAGCAGCCCCCCGGGGGTAGATACGCAGTATTTT. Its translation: CASSPPGVDTQYF.

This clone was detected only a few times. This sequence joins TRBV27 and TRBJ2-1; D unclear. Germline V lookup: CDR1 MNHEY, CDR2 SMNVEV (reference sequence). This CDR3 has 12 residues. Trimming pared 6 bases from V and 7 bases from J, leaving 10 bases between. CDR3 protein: CASSQTGNEQFF. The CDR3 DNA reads TGTGCCAGCAGCCAGACTGGGAATGAGCAGTTCTTC.

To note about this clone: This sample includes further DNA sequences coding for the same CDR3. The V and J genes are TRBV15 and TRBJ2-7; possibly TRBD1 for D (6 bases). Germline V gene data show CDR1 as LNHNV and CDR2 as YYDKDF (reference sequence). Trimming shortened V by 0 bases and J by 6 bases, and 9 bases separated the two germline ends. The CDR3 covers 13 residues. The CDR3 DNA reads TGTGCCACCAGCAGAGACAGGGGCCGCGAGCAGTACTTC. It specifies CATSRDRGREQYF.

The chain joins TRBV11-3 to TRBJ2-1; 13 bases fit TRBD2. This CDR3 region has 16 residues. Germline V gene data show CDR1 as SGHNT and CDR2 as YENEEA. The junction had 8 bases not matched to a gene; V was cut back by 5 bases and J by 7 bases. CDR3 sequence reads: CASSPGLAGERNEQFF. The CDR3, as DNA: TGTGCCAGCAGCCCAGGACTAGCGGGAGAGCGGAATGAGCAGTTCTTC.

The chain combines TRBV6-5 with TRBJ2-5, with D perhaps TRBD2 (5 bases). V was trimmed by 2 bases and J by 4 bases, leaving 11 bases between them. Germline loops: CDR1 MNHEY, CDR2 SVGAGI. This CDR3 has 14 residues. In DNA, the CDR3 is TGTGCCAGCAGTTACGAGGGATTGGGAGAGACCCAGTACTTC. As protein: CASSYEGLGETQYF.

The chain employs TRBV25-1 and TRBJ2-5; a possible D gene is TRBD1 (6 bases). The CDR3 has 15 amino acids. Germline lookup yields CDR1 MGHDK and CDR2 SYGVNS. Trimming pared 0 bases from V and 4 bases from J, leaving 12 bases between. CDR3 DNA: TGTGCCAGCAGTGAATATCGGACAGTAGCAGAGACCCAGTACTTC. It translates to CASSEYRTVAETQYF.

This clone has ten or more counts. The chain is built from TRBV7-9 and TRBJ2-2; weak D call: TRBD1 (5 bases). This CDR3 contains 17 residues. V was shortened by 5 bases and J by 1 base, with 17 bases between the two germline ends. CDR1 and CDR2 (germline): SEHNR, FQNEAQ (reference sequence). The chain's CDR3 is CASSPAPRTKNTGELFF. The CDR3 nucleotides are TGTGCCAGCAGCCCAGCACCAAGGACAAAGAACACCGGGGAGCTGTTTTTT.

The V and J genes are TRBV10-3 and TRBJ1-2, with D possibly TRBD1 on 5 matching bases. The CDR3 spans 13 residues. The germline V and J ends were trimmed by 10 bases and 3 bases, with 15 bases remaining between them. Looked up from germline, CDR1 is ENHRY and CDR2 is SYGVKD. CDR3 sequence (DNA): TGTGCCAGGAAGGACAAATTGGACTATGGCTACACCTTC. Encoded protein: CARKDKLDYGYTF.

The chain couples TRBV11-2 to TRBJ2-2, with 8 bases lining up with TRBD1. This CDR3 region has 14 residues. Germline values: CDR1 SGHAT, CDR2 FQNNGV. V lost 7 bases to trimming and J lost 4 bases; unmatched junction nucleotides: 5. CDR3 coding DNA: TGTGCCAGCAACCTAGACAGGGGCACCGGGGAGCTGTTTTTT. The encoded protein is CASNLDRGTGELFF.

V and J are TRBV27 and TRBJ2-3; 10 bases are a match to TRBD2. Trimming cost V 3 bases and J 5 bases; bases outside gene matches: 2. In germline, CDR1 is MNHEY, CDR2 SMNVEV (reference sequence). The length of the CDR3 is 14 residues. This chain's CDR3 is CASSLASGRDTQYF. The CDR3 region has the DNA TGTGCCAGCAGTTTGGCTAGCGGGAGAGATACGCAGTATTTT.

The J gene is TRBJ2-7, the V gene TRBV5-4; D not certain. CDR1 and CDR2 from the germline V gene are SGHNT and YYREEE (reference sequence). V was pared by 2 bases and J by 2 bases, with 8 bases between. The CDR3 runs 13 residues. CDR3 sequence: CASSFDWAYEQYF. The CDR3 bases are TGTGCCAGCAGCTTTGACTGGGCCTACGAGCAGTACTTC.

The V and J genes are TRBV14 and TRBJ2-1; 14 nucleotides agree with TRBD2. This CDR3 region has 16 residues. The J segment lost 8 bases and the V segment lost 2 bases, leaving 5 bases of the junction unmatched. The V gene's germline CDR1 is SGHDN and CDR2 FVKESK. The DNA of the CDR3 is TGTGCCAGCAGCCAATCAAGACTAGCGGGAGGGGATGAGCAGTTCTTC. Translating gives CASSQSRLAGGDEQFF.

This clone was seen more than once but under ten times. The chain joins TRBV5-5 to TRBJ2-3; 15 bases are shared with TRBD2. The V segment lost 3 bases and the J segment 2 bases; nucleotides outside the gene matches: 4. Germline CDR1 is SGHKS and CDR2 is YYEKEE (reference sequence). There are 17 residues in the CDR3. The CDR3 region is CASSSGTSGRYTDTQYF. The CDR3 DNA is TGTGCCAGCAGCTCCGGGACTAGCGGGAGGTACACAGATACGCAGTATTTT.

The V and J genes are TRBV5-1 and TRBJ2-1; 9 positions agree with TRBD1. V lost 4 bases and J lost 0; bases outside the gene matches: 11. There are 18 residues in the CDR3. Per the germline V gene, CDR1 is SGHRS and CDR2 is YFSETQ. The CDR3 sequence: CASSPGQGRKDSYNEQFF. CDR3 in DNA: TGCGCCAGCAGCCCCGGACAGGGGAGGAAGGACTCCTACAATGAGCAGTTCTTC.

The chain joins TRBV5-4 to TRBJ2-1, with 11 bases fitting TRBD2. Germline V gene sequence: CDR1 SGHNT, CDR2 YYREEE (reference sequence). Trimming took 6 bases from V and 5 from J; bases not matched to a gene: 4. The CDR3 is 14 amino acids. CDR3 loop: CASNRGLADNEQFF. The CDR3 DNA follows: TGTGCCAGCAACCGGGGACTAGCGGACAATGAGCAGTTCTTC.

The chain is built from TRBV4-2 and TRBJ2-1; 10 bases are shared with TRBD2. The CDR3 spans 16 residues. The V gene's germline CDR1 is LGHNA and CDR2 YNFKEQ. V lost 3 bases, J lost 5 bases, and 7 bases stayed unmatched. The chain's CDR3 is CASSQDPGLANNEQFF. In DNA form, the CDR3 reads TGTGCCAGCAGCCAGGATCCGGGACTAGCGAACAATGAGCAGTTCTTC.